This T cell receptor (beta chain) was profiled in a study of blood T cell repertoires in COVID-19. Trimming shortened V by 3 bases and J by 4 bases, and 18 bases separated the two germline ends. CDR1 is LNHDA and CDR2 is SQIVND in the germline V gene (reference sequence). CDR3 length: 16 amino acids. Produced via immunoSEQ multiplex PCR; TCRdb's table is partial and in-frame only. The table includes some 160,000 clones, around 83% detected once. Input material: peripheral blood. This sequence joins TRBV19 and TRBJ1-1; unclear D gene. This clonotype originated in a woman in her 70s who had recovered from COVID-19. DNA for the CDR3: TGTGCCAGTAGTATTAGGAGCGAGGGATGGGGCACTGAAGCTTTCTTT. It specifies CASSIRSEGWGTEAFF.